The T cell receptor (beta chain) described here comes from a study of T cells and Merkel cell carcinoma outcomes. General study results and limits: Repertoire plus T-cell density reportedly predicted Merkel cell carcinoma outcomes.

The sample holds a few counts of this clone. The antigen is undetermined. Profiling relied on immunoSEQ multiplex PCR, and the TCRdb table lists in-frame clones only, not all of them. The sample yields 11,000 to 15,000 clones, just under 95% seen once. Germline V gives CDR1 GTSNPN, CDR2 SVGIG (reference sequence). Trimming shortened V by 3 bases and J by 3 bases, and 11 bases separated the two germline ends. The CDR3 has 13 amino acids. Sequencing was carried out using tumor tissue from Merkel cell carcinoma. This sequence originates from a human donor with Merkel cell carcinoma. V and J are TRBV30 and TRBJ2-5; no firm D call. The CDR3, as DNA: TGTGCCTGGAGAAGTCTGGGAAAAGAGACCCAGTACTTC. Encoded protein: CAWRSLGKETQYF.